This T cell receptor (beta chain) came from a study of control samples from healthy donors and cancer patients. Repertoires were generated with immunoSEQ multiplex PCR, while TCRdb's copy carries only in-frame clones and drops some. The data show under 450,000 clones, around nine tenths seen once. Material: PBMCs. The TCR originated in a man aged 40-49 years with head and neck cancer.

The CDR3 DNA sequence: TGTGCCAGCAGCCGGACGGCCGGGGAGCTGTTTTTT. Its translation is CASSRTAGELFF. This chain links TRBV12-3 or TRBV12-4 with TRBJ2-2; D is unresolved. There are 12 residues in the CDR3. The V gene lost 6 bases and the J gene lost 6 bases, with 8 bases spanning the gap.